This T cell receptor (beta chain) stems from a study of glioma-infiltrating T cells after dendritic cell vaccination. As to time point: after dendritic cell vaccination, including at tumor progression/relapse. Fresh-frozen tumor tissue and more than two years of survival data were available for all. CDR1 is MGHRA and CDR2 is YSYEKL in the germline V gene. The CDR3 sequence is 16 residues long. The junction had 4 bases not matched to a gene; V was cut back by 4 bases and J by 1 base. Primers: 60 V beta forward and 13 J beta reverse. TCRdb's copy holds only in-frame clones and misses some; the assay was immunoSEQ multiplex PCR. The repertoire holds 55,000 to 75,000 clones, with around 83% as singletons.

This clonotype was obtained from a human donor with glioblastoma. The source material was blood, sampled after dendritic cell vaccination. The rearrangement joins TRBV4-1 to TRBJ1-5, with TRBD1 identical over 10 bases. The CDR3 reads CASSPRTGGSNQPQHF. The CDR3 region has the DNA TGCGCCAGCAGCCCCCGGACAGGGGGGAGCAATCAGCCCCAGCATTTT.